Here is one TCR beta chain with its context. This sample was taken from a study of control samples from healthy donors and cancer patients. TCRdb's table, derived via immunoSEQ multiplex PCR, lists solely in-frame clones and lacks some. The repertoire holds 120,000 or so clones, around 90% seen once, with about 8.7% in the top ten. The ends were cut back, 5 bases at V and 5 bases at J, with 18 bases in the middle. Germline loops: CDR1 MNHEY, CDR2 SVGEGT. The CDR3 spans 16 residues. Sequencing was carried out using blood. J is TRBJ1-4 and V is TRBV6-2 or TRBV6-3; D call uncertain. This TCR was recovered from a man aged 40-49 years in good health. CDR3 in amino acids: CASSRPGWDGNEKLFF. The CDR3 nucleotides are TGTGCCAGCAGTCGACCTGGGTGGGATGGGAATGAAAAACTGTTTTTT.